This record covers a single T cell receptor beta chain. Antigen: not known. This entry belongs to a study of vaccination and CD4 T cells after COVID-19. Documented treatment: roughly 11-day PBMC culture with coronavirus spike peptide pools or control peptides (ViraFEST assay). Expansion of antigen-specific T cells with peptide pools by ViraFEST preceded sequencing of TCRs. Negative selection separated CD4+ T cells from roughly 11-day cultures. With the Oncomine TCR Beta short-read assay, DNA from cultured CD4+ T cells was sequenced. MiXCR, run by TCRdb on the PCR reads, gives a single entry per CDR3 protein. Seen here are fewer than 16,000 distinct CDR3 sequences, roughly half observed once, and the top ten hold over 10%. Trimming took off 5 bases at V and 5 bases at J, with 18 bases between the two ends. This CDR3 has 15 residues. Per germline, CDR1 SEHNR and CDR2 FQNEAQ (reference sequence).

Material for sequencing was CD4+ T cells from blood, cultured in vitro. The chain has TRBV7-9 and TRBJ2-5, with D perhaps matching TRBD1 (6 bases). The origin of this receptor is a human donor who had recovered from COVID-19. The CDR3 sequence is CASSLQQGPQETQYF. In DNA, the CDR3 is TGTGCCAGCAGCCTCCAGCAGGGGCCCCAGGAGACCCAGTACTTC.